This passage covers 17 T cell receptor beta chains from one sample sequenced in a study of blood T cell repertoires in COVID-19. Measured with immunoSEQ multiplex PCR; TCRdb has only the in-frame clones, and not every one. The sample yields some 140,000 clones, 91% seen once. The sample comprised peripheral blood. The receptor set was obtained from a man aged 45-65 years with acute or convalescent COVID-19.

The rearrangement uses TRBV4-2 and TRBJ1-1; 8 bases agree with TRBD1. The CDR3 has 16 residues. CDR1 is LGHNA, CDR2 YNFKEQ, per germline. V trimming: 0 bases; J trimming: 4 bases; junction bases outside the gene matches: 7. The CDR3 spells CASSQDRTGLGTEAFF. In nucleotides, the CDR3 is TGTGCCAGCAGCCAAGACCGGACAGGGTTGGGCACTGAAGCTTTCTTT.

The V and J genes are TRBV5-1 and TRBJ2-2; D is uncertain. There are 14 residues in the CDR3. CDR1 and CDR2 (germline): SGHRS, YFSETQ. The ends were cut back, 1 base at V and 6 bases at J, with 10 bases in the middle. CDR3 loop: CASSLLATPGELFF. The CDR3 DNA sequence: TGCGCCAGCAGCTTGTTAGCTACGCCCGGGGAGCTGTTTTTT.

The rearrangement links TRBV19 to TRBJ2-7, with TRBD1 matching 7 bases. V dropped 4 bases and J dropped 3; count of bases not matched to a gene: 3. CDR3 length equals 13 residues. Germline lookup yields CDR1 LNHDA and CDR2 SQIVND (reference sequence). As DNA, the CDR3 is TGTGCCAGTAGTACCCGGGACAGCTACGAGCAGTACTTC. Its protein product is CASSTRDSYEQYF.

This clone was counted a single time. The J gene is TRBJ1-2, the V gene TRBV5-1; TRBD1 aligns across 7 bases. CDR1 is SGHRS, CDR2 YFSETQ, per germline. V trimming: 5 bases; J trimming: 4 bases; junction bases outside the gene matches: 5. The CDR3 has 13 residues. The CDR3 loop reads CASRDDRVYGYTF. The CDR3 DNA sequence: TGCGCCAGCAGGGACGACAGGGTCTATGGCTACACCTTC.

V and J are TRBV5-1 and TRBJ2-3, with TRBD2 matching over 13 bases. Germline V gene lookup returns CDR1 SGHRS and CDR2 YFSETQ. V was pared by 3 bases and J by 1 base, with 11 bases of the junction left unmatched. There are 19 residues in the CDR3. The CDR3 DNA reads TGCGCCAGCAGCTCATGGACTAGCGGGGGTAGAGGGGGCACAGATACGCAGTATTTT. The encoded protein is CASSSWTSGGRGGTDTQYF.

This clone was seen a single time. The gene calls are TRBV6-5 and TRBJ2-1; D is perhaps TRBD2 (7 bases). CDR1 MNHEY and CDR2 SVGAGI come from the germline V gene. This CDR3 contains 14 residues. The V end lost 8 bases, the J end lost 4 bases, and 15 bases lay between the germline ends. The CDR3 is CASLRGEGYNEQFF. For the CDR3, the DNA is TGTGCCAGCCTAAGGGGGGAGGGGTACAATGAGCAGTTCTTC.

CDR3 sequence reads: CAIATGFGTGGETQYF. CDR3 in DNA: TGTGCCATCGCCACGGGATTCGGGACAGGGGGAGAGACCCAGTACTTC. The J gene is TRBJ2-5, the V gene TRBV10-3; 11 bases are a match to TRBD1. Germline CDR1 reads ENHRY; CDR2 reads SYGVKD. The CDR3 covers 16 residues. Trimming removed 8 bases from V and 4 bases from J; junction bases left unmatched: 12.

The CDR3 protein is CASSPEVADGELFF. CDR3 nucleotide sequence: TGTGCCAGCAGCCCCGAAGTAGCGGACGGGGAGCTGTTTTTT. The V call is TRBV5-6, the J call TRBJ2-2; D might be TRBD2 (6 bases). Trimming removed 4 bases at V and 7 bases at J, with 14 bases between. Germline V lookup: CDR1 SGHDT, CDR2 YYEEEE. The CDR3 sequence is 14 residues long. Combining the CDR3 with reference TRBV5-6 and TRBJ2-2 gives the whole variable domain DAGVTQSPTHLIKTRGQQVTLRCSPKSGHDTVSWYQQALGQGPQFIFQYYEEEERQRGNFPDRFSGHQFPNYSSELNVNALLLGDSALYLCASSPEVADGELFFGEGSRLTVL.

CDR3 amino acids: CASKRTGRGKLFF. CDR3 nucleotide sequence: TGTGCCAGCAAAAGGACAGGGAGGGGAAAACTGTTTTTT. V usage is TRBV2 and J usage is TRBJ1-4, with 8 bases fitting TRBD1. V lost 7 bases and J lost 10; bases outside the gene matches: 8. Germline CDR1 and CDR2: SNHLY and FYNNEI. This CDR3 contains 13 residues. Full variable domain (rest looked up from reference TRBV2 and TRBJ1-4): EPEVTQTPSHQVTQMGQEVILRCVPISNHLYFYWYRQILGQKVEFLVSFYNNEISEKSEIFDDQFSVERPDGSNFTLKIRSTKLEDSAMYFCASKRTGRGKLFFGSGTQLSVL.

The rearrangement links TRBV9 to TRBJ2-1; TRBD2 agrees at 7 bases. Germline CDR1 reads SGDLS; CDR2 reads YYNGEE. Losses at the gene ends were 0 bases for V and 3 bases for J; bases not matched to a gene: 6. This CDR3 contains 16 residues. CDR3 in DNA: TGTGCCAGCAGCGTAGGATTCTTAGCGGGCTACAATGAGCAGTTCTTC. Translation: CASSVGFLAGYNEQFF.

The chain uses TRBV28 and TRBJ1-2; 10 bases fit TRBD1. V shed 6 bases and J 3 bases; nucleotides not matched to a gene: 7. Germline-derived CDR1 and CDR2 are MDHEN and SYDVKM. The length of the CDR3 is 15 residues. CDR3 coding DNA: TGTGCCAGCAGGGCACATGGACAGGGGGACTATGGCTACACCTTC. Residues: CASRAHGQGDYGYTF.

This chain uses TRBV6-2 or TRBV6-3 with TRBJ1-2; D is unclear. V dropped 0 bases and J dropped 3 bases, with 23 bases sitting between them. There are 19 residues in the CDR3. Germline V gene data show CDR1 as MNHEY and CDR2 as SVGEGT. CDR3 amino acids: CASSYSRGFDGSDYYGYTF. The CDR3 DNA sequence: TGTGCCAGCAGTTACTCGAGAGGGTTCGACGGTTCAGATTACTATGGCTACACCTTC.

DNA of the CDR3: TGTGCCAGCAGCCGCGCTTATGACAGGACCGGGGAGCTGTTTTTT. Translation: CASSRAYDRTGELFF. The rearrangement uses TRBV4-2 and TRBJ2-2, with D maybe TRBD1 (6 bases). Trimming stripped 4 bases from V and 5 bases from J, with 14 bases between. Per the germline V gene, CDR1 is LGHNA and CDR2 is YNFKEQ. The CDR3 has 15 amino acids.

This clone was seen only once. The chain has TRBV9 and TRBJ2-1; D unclear. CDR1 SGDLS and CDR2 YYNGEE come from the germline V gene. V gave up 1 base and J gave up 8 bases, with 7 bases separating them. There are 12 residues in the CDR3. CDR3 loop: CASSVTAHEQFF. Here the CDR3 DNA reads TGTGCCAGCAGCGTAACAGCTCATGAGCAGTTCTTC. The full variable domain, rest sourced from reference TRBV9 and TRBJ2-1, is DSGVTQTPKHLITATGQRVTLRCSPRSGDLSVYWYQQSLDQGLQFLIQYYNGEERAKGNILERFSAQQFPDLHSELNLSSLELGDSALYFCASSVTAHEQFFGPGTRLTVL.

The V and J genes are TRBV19 and TRBJ2-3; 8 nucleotides agree with TRBD2. The CDR3 is made up of 17 amino acids. V was pared by 5 bases and J by 0 bases, with 10 bases of the junction left unmatched. Per the germline V gene, CDR1 is LNHDA and CDR2 is SQIVND (reference sequence). As DNA, the CDR3 is TGTGCCAGTAGTTTGAGGGGGAGCGGGGGTAGCACAGATACGCAGTATTTT. This codes for CASSLRGSGGSTDTQYF.

This chain uses TRBV6-2 or TRBV6-3 with TRBJ1-1; no clear D gene. This CDR3 contains 13 residues. Germline lookup yields CDR1 MNHEY and CDR2 SVGEGT. The ends were cut back, 6 bases at V and 6 bases at J, with 14 bases in the middle. CDR3: CASSSGLSPEAFF. The CDR3, as DNA: TGTGCCAGCAGCTCCGGACTGAGTCCTGAAGCTTTCTTT.

The chain uses TRBV5-6 and TRBJ2-7; the D is unclear. Germline CDR1 SGHDT, CDR2 YYEEEE. The CDR3 runs to 15 residues. The V end lost 0 bases, the J end lost 4 bases, and 14 bases lay between the germline ends. The CDR3 loop reads CASSLGLVVPYEQYF. The CDR3 nucleotides read TGTGCCAGCAGCTTGGGCCTCGTAGTTCCATACGAGCAGTACTTC.